The entry below describes one TCR beta chain. The record originates from a study of memory CD4+ T cells and cytomegalovirus serostatus. Assay used: immunoSEQ multiplex PCR; TCRdb lists only in-frame clones, some missing. This table holds 45,000 to 60,000 clones, more than 70% found once. Single viable CD3+CD4+CD8-CD45RO+ cells were sorted as the memory CD4+ T cells. Germline trimming cut 5 bases from V and 4 bases from J; bases unmatched to any gene: 8. Germline assignment: CDR1 PRHDT and CDR2 FYEKMQ (reference sequence). The CDR3 loop spans 15 amino acids. This chain links TRBV13 with TRBJ2-3, with 8 bases aligning to TRBD1. Sequencing was carried out using memory CD4+ T cells from blood. This TCR derives from an adult in good health and CMV-seropositive. In nucleotides, the CDR3 is TGTGCCAGCAGCCAGCGGACAGGGCTACCAGATACGCAGTATTTT. This gives the protein CASSQRTGLPDTQYF.